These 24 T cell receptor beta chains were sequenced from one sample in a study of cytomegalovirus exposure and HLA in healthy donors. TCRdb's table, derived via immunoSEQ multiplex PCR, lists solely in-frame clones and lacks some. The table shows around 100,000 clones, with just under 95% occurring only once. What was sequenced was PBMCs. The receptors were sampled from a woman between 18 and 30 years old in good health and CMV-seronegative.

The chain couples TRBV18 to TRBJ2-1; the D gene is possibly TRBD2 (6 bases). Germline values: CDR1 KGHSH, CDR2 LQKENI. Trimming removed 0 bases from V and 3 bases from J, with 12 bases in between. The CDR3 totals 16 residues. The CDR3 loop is CASSPPLAEDYNEQFF. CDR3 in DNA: TGTGCCAGCTCACCACCGTTAGCGGAGGACTACAATGAGCAGTTCTTC.

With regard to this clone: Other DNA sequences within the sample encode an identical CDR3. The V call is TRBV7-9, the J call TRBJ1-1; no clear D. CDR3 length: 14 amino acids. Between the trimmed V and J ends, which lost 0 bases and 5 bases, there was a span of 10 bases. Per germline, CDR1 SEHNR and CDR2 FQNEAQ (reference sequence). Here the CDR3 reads CASSLALGGTEAFF. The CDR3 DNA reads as TGTGCCAGCAGCTTAGCGTTGGGAGGTACTGAAGCTTTCTTT.

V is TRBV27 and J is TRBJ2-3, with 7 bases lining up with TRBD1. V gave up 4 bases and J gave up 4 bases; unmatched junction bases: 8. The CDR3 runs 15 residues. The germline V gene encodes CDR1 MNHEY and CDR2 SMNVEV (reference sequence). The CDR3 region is CASSSKTDRSDTQYF. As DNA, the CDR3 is TGTGCCAGCAGTTCGAAGACGGACAGGTCAGATACGCAGTATTTT.

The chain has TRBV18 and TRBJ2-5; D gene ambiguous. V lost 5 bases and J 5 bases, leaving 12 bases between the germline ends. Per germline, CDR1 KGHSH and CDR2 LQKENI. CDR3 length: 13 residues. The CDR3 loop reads CASSSGVWETQYF. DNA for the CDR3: TGTGCCAGCTCATCAGGTGTATGGGAGACCCAGTACTTC.

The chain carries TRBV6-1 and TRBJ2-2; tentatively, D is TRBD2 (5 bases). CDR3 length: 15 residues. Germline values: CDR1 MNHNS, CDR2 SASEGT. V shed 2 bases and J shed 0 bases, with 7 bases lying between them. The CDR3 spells CASSETGTNTGELFF. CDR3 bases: TGTGCCAGCAGTGAAACGGGAACGAACACCGGGGAGCTGTTTTTT.

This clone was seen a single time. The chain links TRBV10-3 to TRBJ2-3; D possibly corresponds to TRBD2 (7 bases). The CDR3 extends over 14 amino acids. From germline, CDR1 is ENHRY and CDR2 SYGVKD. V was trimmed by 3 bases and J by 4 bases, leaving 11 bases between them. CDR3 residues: CAISEGGVADTQYF. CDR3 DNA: TGTGCCATCAGTGAAGGGGGGGTGGCAGATACGCAGTATTTT.

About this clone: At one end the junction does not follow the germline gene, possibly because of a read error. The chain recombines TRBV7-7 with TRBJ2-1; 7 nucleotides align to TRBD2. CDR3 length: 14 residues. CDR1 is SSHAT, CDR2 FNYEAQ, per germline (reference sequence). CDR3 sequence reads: CASSLAGTKNEQFF. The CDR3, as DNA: TGTGCTAGCAGCTTGGCCGGGACTAAAAATGAGCAGTTCTTC.

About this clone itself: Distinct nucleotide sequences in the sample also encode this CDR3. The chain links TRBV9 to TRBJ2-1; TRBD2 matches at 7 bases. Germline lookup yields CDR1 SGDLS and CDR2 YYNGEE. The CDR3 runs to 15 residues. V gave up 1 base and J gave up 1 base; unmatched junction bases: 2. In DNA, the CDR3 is TGTGCCAGCAGCGTATCCGGGGGGTCCTACAATGAGCAGTTCTTC. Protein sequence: CASSVSGGSYNEQFF.

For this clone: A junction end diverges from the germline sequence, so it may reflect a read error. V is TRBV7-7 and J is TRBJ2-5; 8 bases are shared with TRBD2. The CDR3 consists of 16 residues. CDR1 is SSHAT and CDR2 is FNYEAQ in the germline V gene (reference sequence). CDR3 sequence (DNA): TGTGCTAGCAGCTTAGGGGGTAGCGGGGCTAAAGAGACCCAGTACTTC. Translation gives CASSLGGSGAKETQYF.

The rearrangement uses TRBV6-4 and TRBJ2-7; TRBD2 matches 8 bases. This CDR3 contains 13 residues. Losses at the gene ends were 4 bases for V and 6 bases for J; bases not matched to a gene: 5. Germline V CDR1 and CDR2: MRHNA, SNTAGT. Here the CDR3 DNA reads TGTGCCAGCAGTGTAAGCGGGAGTGGCGAGCAGTACTTC. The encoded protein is CASSVSGSGEQYF.

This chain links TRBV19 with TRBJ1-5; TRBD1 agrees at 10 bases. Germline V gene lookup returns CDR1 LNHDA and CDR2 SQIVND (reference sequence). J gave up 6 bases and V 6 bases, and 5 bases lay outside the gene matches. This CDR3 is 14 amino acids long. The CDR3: CASRTGGVSQPQHF. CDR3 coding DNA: TGTGCCAGTAGGACAGGGGGCGTCAGTCAGCCCCAGCATTTT.

The CDR3 coding sequence is TGTGCCAGCTCGGAACGGGACAGCCCAACGTTCACTGAAGCTTTCTTT. Its translation: CASSERDSPTFTEAFF. The rearrangement joins TRBV18 to TRBJ1-1; TRBD1 matches 7 bases. Germline assignment: CDR1 KGHSH and CDR2 LQKENI. Trimming at V came to 6 bases and at J to 4 bases, leaving 14 bases not matched to a gene. The CDR3 sequence is 16 residues long.

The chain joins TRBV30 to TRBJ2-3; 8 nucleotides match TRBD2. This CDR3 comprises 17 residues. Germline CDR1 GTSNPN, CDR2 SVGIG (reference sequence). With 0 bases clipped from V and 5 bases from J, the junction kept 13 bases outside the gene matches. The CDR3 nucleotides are TGTGCCTGGAGTGTACAAAAGGGCGGGAGGTGGGGAGATACGCAGTATTTT. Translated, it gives CAWSVQKGGRWGDTQYF.

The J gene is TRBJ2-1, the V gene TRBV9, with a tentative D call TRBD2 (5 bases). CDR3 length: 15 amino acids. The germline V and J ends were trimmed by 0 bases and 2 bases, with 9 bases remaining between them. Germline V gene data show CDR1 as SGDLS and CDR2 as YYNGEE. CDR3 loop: CASSVDGNTYNEQFF. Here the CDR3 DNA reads TGTGCCAGCAGCGTAGACGGGAATACCTACAATGAGCAGTTCTTC.

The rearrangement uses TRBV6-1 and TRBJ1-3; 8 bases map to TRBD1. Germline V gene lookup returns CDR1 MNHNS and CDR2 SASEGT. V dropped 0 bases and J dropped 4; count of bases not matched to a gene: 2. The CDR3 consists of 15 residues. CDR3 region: CASSEAQGDGNTIYF. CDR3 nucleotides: TGTGCCAGCAGTGAAGCACAGGGGGACGGAAACACCATATATTTT.

CDR3 residues: CASSVDNRWTGPGYGYTF. The CDR3 DNA is TGTGCCAGCAGCGTAGATAATAGGTGGACAGGGCCGGGCTATGGCTACACCTTC. The chain uses TRBV9 and TRBJ1-2, with 8 bases matching TRBD1. V gave up 0 bases and J gave up 4 bases; unmatched junction bases: 14. This CDR3 has 18 residues. Germline lookup yields CDR1 SGDLS and CDR2 YYNGEE.

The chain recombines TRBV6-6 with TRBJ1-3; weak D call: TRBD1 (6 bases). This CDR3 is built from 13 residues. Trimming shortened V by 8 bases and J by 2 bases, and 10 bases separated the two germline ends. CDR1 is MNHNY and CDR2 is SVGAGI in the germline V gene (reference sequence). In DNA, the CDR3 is TGTGCCAGCTGTTCAGGGGCTGGAAACACCATATATTTT. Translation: CASCSGAGNTIYF.

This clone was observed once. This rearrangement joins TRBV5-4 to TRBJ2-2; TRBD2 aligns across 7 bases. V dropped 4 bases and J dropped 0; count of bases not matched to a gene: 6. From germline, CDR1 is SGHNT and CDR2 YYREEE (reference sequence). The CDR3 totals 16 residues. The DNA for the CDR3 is TGTGCCAGCAGCCCATCGGGGGGAGCGAACACCGGGGAGCTGTTTTTT. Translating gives CASSPSGGANTGELFF.

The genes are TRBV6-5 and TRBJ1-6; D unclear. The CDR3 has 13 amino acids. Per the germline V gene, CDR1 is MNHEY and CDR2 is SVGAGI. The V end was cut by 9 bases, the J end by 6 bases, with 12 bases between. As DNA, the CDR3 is TGTGCCAGATCAGTCGGAGCTAATTCACCCCTCCACTTT. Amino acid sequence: CARSVGANSPLHF.

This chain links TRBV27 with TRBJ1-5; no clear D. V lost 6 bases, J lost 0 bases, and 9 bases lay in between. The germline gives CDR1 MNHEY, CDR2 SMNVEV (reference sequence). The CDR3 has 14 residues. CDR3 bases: TGTGCCAGCAGACAAGATTATAGCAATCAGCCCCAGCATTTT. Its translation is CASRQDYSNQPQHF.

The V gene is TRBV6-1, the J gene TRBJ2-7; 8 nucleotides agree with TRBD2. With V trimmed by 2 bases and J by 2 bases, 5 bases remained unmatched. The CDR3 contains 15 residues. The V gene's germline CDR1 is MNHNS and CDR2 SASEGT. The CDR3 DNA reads TGTGCCAGCAGTGAAACGGCGGGAGGCCCCTACGAGCAGTACTTC. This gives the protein CASSETAGGPYEQYF.

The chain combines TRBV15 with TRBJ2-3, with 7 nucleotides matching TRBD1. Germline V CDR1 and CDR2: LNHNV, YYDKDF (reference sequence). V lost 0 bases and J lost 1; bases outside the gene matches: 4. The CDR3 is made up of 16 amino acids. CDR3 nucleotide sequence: TGTGCCACCAGCAGAGATGAGGGGGCGGGCACAGATACGCAGTATTTT. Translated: CATSRDEGAGTDTQYF.

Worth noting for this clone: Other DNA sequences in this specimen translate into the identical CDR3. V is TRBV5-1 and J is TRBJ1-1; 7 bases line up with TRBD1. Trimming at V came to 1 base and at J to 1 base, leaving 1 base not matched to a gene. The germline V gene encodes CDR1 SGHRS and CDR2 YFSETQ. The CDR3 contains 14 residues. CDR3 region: CASSLRQGNTEAFF. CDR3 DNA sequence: TGCGCCAGCAGCTTGAGACAGGGGAACACTGAAGCTTTCTTT.

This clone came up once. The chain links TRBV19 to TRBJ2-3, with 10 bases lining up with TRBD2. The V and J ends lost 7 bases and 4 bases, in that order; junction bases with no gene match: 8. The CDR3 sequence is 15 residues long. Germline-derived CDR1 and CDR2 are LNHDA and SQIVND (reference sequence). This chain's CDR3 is CASTRTSGLPDTQYF. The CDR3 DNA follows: TGTGCCAGTACGAGGACTAGCGGTTTACCAGATACGCAGTATTTT.